The 14 T cell receptor beta chains in this list originate from one sample, sequenced in a study of blood T cell repertoires in COVID-19. Using immunoSEQ multiplex PCR, the repertoire was profiled, and TCRdb retains in-frame clones only, with some absent. Here the sample spans 50,000 to 75,000 clones, about nine tenths being singletons. Specimen: peripheral blood. Source of these receptors: a woman between 45 and 60 years old with active or convalescent COVID-19.

The chain is built from TRBV4-2 and TRBJ1-1; TRBD1 aligns across 9 bases. Losses at the gene ends were 5 bases for V and 9 bases for J; bases not matched to a gene: 4. The CDR3 extends over 12 amino acids. The V gene's germline CDR1 is LGHNA and CDR2 YNFKEQ. CDR3 sequence reads: CASSVQGAQAFF. Written as DNA, the CDR3 is TGTGCCAGCAGCGTACAGGGGGCGCAAGCTTTCTTT.

This clone has a handful of counts. CDR3 nucleotide sequence: TGTGCCAGCAGCCAGGGACTAGGTCAGTTCTTC. Protein sequence: CASSQGLGQFF. The chain couples TRBV11-3 to TRBJ2-1; 8 bases are a match to TRBD2. Trimming took 5 bases from V and 13 from J; bases not matched to a gene: 4. The CDR3 runs to 11 residues. Germline V gives CDR1 SGHNT, CDR2 YENEEA. Filled out from reference TRBV11-3 and TRBJ2-1, the complete variable domain reads EAGVVQSPRYKIIEKKQPVAFWCNPISGHNTLYWYLQNLGQGPELLIRYENEEAVDDSQLPKDRFSAERLKGVDSTLKIQPAELGDSAVYLCASSQGLGQFFGPGTRLTVL.

The rearrangement joins TRBV9 to TRBJ2-7; the match to TRBD1 covers 9 bases. V gave up 4 bases and J gave up 7 bases; unmatched junction bases: 15. This CDR3 is built from 16 residues. In germline, CDR1 is SGDLS, CDR2 YYNGEE. The CDR3 nucleotides read TGTGCCAGCAGCCCCTTTCAGGGACAGGGAGTTGGAGAGCAGTACTTC. It specifies CASSPFQGQGVGEQYF.

The J gene is TRBJ2-3, the V gene TRBV6-5, with D possibly being TRBD2 (6 bases). Germline V gene data show CDR1 as MNHEY and CDR2 as SVGAGI. This CDR3 is 16 amino acids long. Trimming cost V 2 bases and J 3 bases, with 15 bases left between them. The CDR3, as DNA: TGTGCCAGCAGTTACCTAGGACGAGGAGGGACAGATACGCAGTATTTT. This codes for CASSYLGRGGTDTQYF.

The chain recombines TRBV7-8 with TRBJ1-5; D unresolved. The V and J ends lost 3 bases and 0 bases respectively, with 12 bases between them. Germline V gene lookup returns CDR1 SGHVS and CDR2 FQNEAQ. The length of the CDR3 is 16 residues. DNA of the CDR3: TGTGCCAGCAGCTTGGGAGTGGTTGGTAGCAATCAGCCCCAGCATTTT. Its translation is CASSLGVVGSNQPQHF.

The chain carries TRBV19 and TRBJ1-5; TRBD1 is a possible D gene (5 bases). CDR1 is LNHDA, CDR2 SQIVND, per germline (reference sequence). With 3 bases removed from V and 4 bases from J, the gap between germline ends came to 7 bases. This CDR3 spans 13 amino acids. The CDR3 bases are TGTGCCAGTAGTATTACAGGAAATCAGCCCCAGCATTTT. Amino acid sequence: CASSITGNQPQHF.

The chain joins TRBV5-1 to TRBJ2-5, with 10 bases matching TRBD1. This CDR3 is built from 15 residues. The V and J ends lost 2 bases and 3 bases, in that order; junction bases with no gene match: 4. CDR1 and CDR2 (germline): SGHRS, YFSETQ. The CDR3 coding sequence is TGCGCCAGCAGCTTAGGGACAGGGGCAAAAGAGACCCAGTACTTC. Protein: CASSLGTGAKETQYF.

This chain connects TRBV2 to TRBJ1-2; D might be TRBD1 (6 bases). CDR3 length: 12 residues. Germline V gives CDR1 SNHLY, CDR2 FYNNEI. Trimming removed 6 bases at V and 4 bases at J, with 9 bases between. The CDR3 DNA reads as TGTGCCAGCAGAGAGGACAGCTATGGCTACACCTTC. This translates into CASREDSYGYTF.

The chain uses TRBV21-1 and TRBJ1-4; the listed D gene, TRBD1, was not tested against the DNA. TRBV21-1 is annotated as a pseudogene. The CDR3 covers 18 residues. The CDR3: CASSKLDGQGARGEKLFF. The CDR3 DNA reads TGTGCCAGCAGCAAACTTGATGGACAGGGGGCGCGCGGTGAAAAACTGTTTTTT.

The chain has TRBV18 and TRBJ2-2; D call uncertain. Per the germline V gene, CDR1 is KGHSH and CDR2 is LQKENI. The CDR3 contains 16 residues. The V gene lost 2 bases and the J gene lost 1 base, with 11 bases spanning the gap. The CDR3 here is CASSPVSVMNTGELFF. CDR3 bases: TGTGCCAGCTCACCAGTGAGCGTCATGAACACCGGGGAGCTGTTTTTT.

The chain carries TRBV10-1 and TRBJ2-2, with 8 bases lining up with TRBD2. Trimming cost V 5 bases and J 1 base; bases outside gene matches: 6. The CDR3 extends over 16 amino acids. In germline, CDR1 is WNHNN, CDR2 SYGVQD (reference sequence). Here the CDR3 DNA reads TGCGCCAGCAGTTCCGGGGGGGGAGAGAACACCGGGGAGCTGTTTTTT. Encoded protein: CASSSGGGENTGELFF.

The V and J genes are TRBV18 and TRBJ2-1; 8 bases fit TRBD1. The V gene end was trimmed by 3 bases and the J gene end by 5 bases; junction bases not matched to a gene: 6. Germline V gene lookup returns CDR1 KGHSH and CDR2 LQKENI. The CDR3 is 15 amino acids. CDR3 sequence (DNA): TGTGCCAGCTCACCTGACAGGGGTCTCGACAATGAGCAGTTCTTC. This codes for CASSPDRGLDNEQFF.

This chain links TRBV28 with TRBJ1-1; 8 positions match TRBD1. This CDR3 contains 16 residues. Germline lookup yields CDR1 MDHEN and CDR2 SYDVKM. The V segment lost 7 bases and the J segment 5 bases; nucleotides outside the gene matches: 15. The DNA of the CDR3 is TGTGCCAGCATGGGGGGGGCCGGACAGGGCGGGACTGAAGCTTTCTTT. The encoded protein is CASMGGAGQGGTEAFF.

The CDR3 region has the DNA TGCGCCAGCAATCCCCTTGCGGGAGGACTGAACACTGAAGCTTTCTTT. It specifies CASNPLAGGLNTEAFF. The rearrangement joins TRBV5-1 to TRBJ1-1; D not resolved. The germline gives CDR1 SGHRS, CDR2 YFSETQ. CDR3 length: 16 residues. V lost 6 bases to trimming and J lost 0 bases, with 18 bases between them.